The T cell receptor (beta chain) described here comes from a study of shared clonotypes between healthy human individuals. Findings and caveats of the study: Sorted-subset samples were not fully sequenced, rarefaction indicated. Clonotypes not shared had lower generation probabilities than those common to all four donors.

There were no recent acute infections or vaccinations among the donors, who were healthy HIV-negative adults. Here immunoSEQ multiplex PCR was the method, and the copy in TCRdb shows in-frame clones only, minus some. The sample has about 1.5 million clones; nearly 99% are singletons. CDR1 and CDR2 (germline): LGHNA, YNFKEQ. This CDR3 is 15 amino acids long. V trimming: 5 bases; J trimming: 6 bases; junction bases outside the gene matches: 8. On this clone itself: Its antigen is undetermined.

The source is a young man in good health. The V gene is TRBV4-2, the J gene TRBJ2-2, with 8 bases identical to TRBD1. Sequences were obtained from naive CD4+ T cells sorted from blood. Subset described: CD45RA+ positively selected. CDR3 DNA sequence: TGTGCCAGCAGCTTGGGGGCAGGGGGCGCCGGGGAGCTGTTTTTT. Translated: CASSLGAGGAGELFF.